Sequencing of this T cell receptor (beta chain) was carried out in a study of blood T cell repertoires in COVID-19. The wider study: Sites across the United States, Italy and Spain contributed samples from acute and convalescent COVID-19. Sample material is recorded as cDNA or gDNA derived from T cells, B-cell-depleted T cells, or PBMCs.

Methods used by the authors: Reference gene primer amplification in the assay estimated nucleated cell counts. Sequencing was performed with immunoSEQ multiplex PCR; in TCRdb, only in-frame clones are kept and a portion is missing. D and trimming come from the DNA, and the V and J calls and clone size come from that table. The sample lists over 95,000 clones, about 88% occurring once. There are 15 residues in the CDR3. The junction had 5 bases not matched to a gene; V was cut back by 0 bases and J by 1 base. Germline values: CDR1 SQVTM, CDR2 ANQGSEA. Sequencing input: peripheral blood. The rearrangement uses TRBV29-1 and TRBJ2-7, with 8 bases fitting TRBD1. The receptor comes from a man between 35 and 55 years old with acute or convalescent COVID-19. The CDR3 loop reads CSVEEARQGSYEQYF. The CDR3 DNA is TGCAGCGTTGAAGAGGCGAGACAGGGGTCCTACGAGCAGTACTTC.